The rows below give T cell receptor beta chains drawn from one sample of a study of response to subunit inactivated influenza vaccine. TCRdb fed the RT-PCR reads into MiXCR, producing one record per CDR3 protein. The sample records more than 450,000 distinct CDR3 sequences, around 10% being singletons. This sample was also put to use in a study of T cells expressing NK-cell markers.

Here the sequenced sample was PBMCs from blood, taken on the day of vaccination. These receptors were taken from a middle-aged man who received an inactivated influenza vaccine. The CDR3 runs from the conserved cysteine through the conserved F or W. The D gene is left open where the match is weak. Size is omitted from some rows. Given values are once, few, many or a class for expanded clones.

D gene	J gene	clone size	V gene	CDR3 length	CDR3 protein	CDR3 DNA
TRBD1	TRBJ2-7	.	TRBV5-1	14	CASSLHRGEVEQYF	TGCGCCAGCAGCTTGCACAGGGGGGAAGTCGAGCAGTACTTC
.	TRBJ2-7	.	TRBV3-1	11	CASSQSDEQYF	TGTGCCAGCAGCCAATCTGACGAGCAGTACTTC
.	TRBJ1-2	.	TRBV5-6	13	CASSRRGEDGYSF	TGTGCCAGCAGCCGGCGGGGGGAAGATGGCTACTCCTTC
.	TRBJ2-7	.	TRBV7-9	15	CASSLSWDSRNEQYF	TGTGCCAGCAGTTTGTCGTGGGACTCACGCAACGAGCAGTACTTC
.	TRBJ2-2	.	TRBV7-9	17	CASSLYPGGRDTGELFF	TGTGCCAGCAGCTTATACCCGGGGGGCCGTGACACCGGGGAGCTGTTTTTT
.	TRBJ2-5	.	TRBV5-1	16	CASSFDPGRNQETQYF	TGCGCCAGCAGCTTCGACCCGGGACGGAACCAAGAGACCCAGTACTTC
.	TRBJ1-1	many	TRBV2	13	CASSYNTNTEAFF	TGTGCCAGCAGTTATAATACGAACACTGAAGCTTTCTTT
.	TRBJ2-1	few	TRBV29-1	14	CSGTSIRSYNEQFF	TGCAGCGGCACCAGCATCCGCTCCTACAATGAGCAGTTCTTC
.	TRBJ2-2	.	TRBV7-2	15	CASSLDSRNTGELFF	TGTGCCAGCAGCTTAGATAGCCGGAACACCGGGGAGCTGTTTTTT
.	TRBJ2-7	few	TRBV4-1	15	CASSQEDIPSYEQYF	TGCGCCAGCAGCCAAGAGGACATTCCCTCCTACGAGCAGTACTTC
TRBD1	TRBJ1-2	.	TRBV7-9	14	CASSTTGYNYGYTF	TGTGCCAGCAGTACGACAGGGTATAACTATGGCTACACCTTC
.	TRBJ2-2	few	TRBV6-2/TRBV6-3	14	CASRASGTTGELFF	TGTGCCAGCAGAGCGTCCGGGACGACCGGGGAGCTGTTTTTT
.	TRBJ1-5	.	TRBV20-1	14	CSARGGSINQPQHF	TGCAGTGCACGCGGGGGTTCAATCAATCAGCCCCAGCATTTT
TRBD2	TRBJ2-2	.	TRBV11-2	18	CASSQLGLAGAGTGELFF	TGTGCCAGCAGCCAATTGGGACTAGCGGGGGCCGGGACCGGGGAGCTGTTTTTT
.	TRBJ2-2	.	TRBV19	13	CASDYGRPGELFF	TGTGCCAGTGACTACGGACGACCCGGGGAGCTGTTTTTT
.	TRBJ2-1	few	TRBV11-2	14	CASSLVQGINEQFF	TGTGCCAGCAGCTTAGTACAGGGTATCAATGAGCAGTTCTTC
TRBD1	TRBJ2-6	.	TRBV27	19	CASSFSRTGGASGANVLTF	TGTGCCAGCAGTTTTTCTAGGACAGGGGGCGCATCTGGGGCCAACGTCCTGACTTTC
.	TRBJ2-5	many	TRBV4-2	14	CASSQNDGLETQYF	TGTGCCAGCAGCCAAAATGACGGATTGGAGACCCAGTACTTC
TRBD2	TRBJ2-1	few	TRBV10-2	17	CASSPGLAGGGYNEQFF	TGCGCCAGCAGCCCGGGACTAGCGGGGGGAGGGTACAATGAGCAGTTCTTC
.	TRBJ2-7	.	TRBV9	14	CASSPGQSPYEQYF	TGTGCCAGCAGCCCTGGACAGAGTCCCTACGAGCAGTACTTC
.	TRBJ2-5	.	TRBV20-1	14	CSATGRRTQETQYF	TGCAGTGCTACCGGACGGAGGACGCAAGAGACCCAGTACTTC
.	TRBJ2-3	.	TRBV20-1	14	CSARPGTTTDTQYF	TGCAGTGCTAGGCCCGGGACCACTACAGATACGCAGTATTTT
TRBD2	TRBJ2-3	.	TRBV20-1	17	CSAKRPPREARTDTQYF	TGCAGTGCTAAACGGCCCCCACGGGAGGCGAGGACAGATACGCAGTATTTT
.	TRBJ2-7	.	TRBV10-3	16	CAISETGLLSSYEQYF	TGTGCCATCAGTGAAACGGGACTCCTGAGCTCCTACGAGCAGTACTTC
.	TRBJ2-1	few	TRBV7-3	16	CASSFNGGRSYNEQFF	TGTGCCAGCAGTTTTAACGGGGGAAGATCCTACAATGAGCAGTTCTTC
.	TRBJ1-6	.	TRBV4-1	15	CASSQEGEYNSPLHF	TGCGCCAGCAGCCAAGAGGGGGAGTATAATTCACCCCTCCACTTT
.	TRBJ2-2	.	TRBV19	15	CASSIVLGYTGELFF	TGTGCCAGTAGTATAGTACTAGGGTACACCGGGGAGCTGTTTTTT
.	TRBJ2-1	.	TRBV9	14	CASSVGARANEQFF	TGTGCCAGCAGCGTAGGTGCCAGGGCCAATGAGCAGTTCTTC
TRBD1	TRBJ2-5	many	TRBV6-2/TRBV6-3	13	CASSRYRGETQYF	TGTGCCAGCAGCCGCTACAGGGGAGAGACCCAGTACTTC
TRBD2	TRBJ2-5	.	TRBV20-1	16	CSARGPGLLYQETQYF	TGCAGTGCTAGAGGACCGGGACTATTGTACCAAGAGACCCAGTACTTC
.	TRBJ1-1	.	TRBV12-3/TRBV12-4	13	CASSSISYTEAFF	TGTGCCAGCAGCAGCATCTCTTACACTGAAGCTTTCTTT
.	TRBJ2-1	many	TRBV28	13	CASSLFAWDEQFF	TGTGCCAGCAGTTTGTTTGCTTGGGATGAGCAGTTCTTC
.	TRBJ1-6	few	TRBV4-1	14	CASSQDGRNSPLHF	TGCGCCAGCAGCCAAGATGGGAGGAATTCACCCCTCCACTTT
TRBD2	TRBJ2-3	.	TRBV6-2/TRBV6-3	17	CASSYNPGLAGGRGQYF	TGTGCCAGCAGTTACAACCCAGGACTAGCGGGAGGCCGGGGGCAGTATTTT
.	TRBJ2-7	.	TRBV5-1	12	CASSFAQDEQYF	TGCGCCAGCAGCTTTGCACAGGACGAGCAGTACTTC
.	TRBJ2-7	.	TRBV6-2/TRBV6-3	14	CASSYSAPTGEQYF	TGTGCCAGCAGTTACTCGGCCCCTACAGGCGAGCAGTACTTC
TRBD1	TRBJ2-1	few	TRBV5-1	15	CASSLGGQGYNEQFF	TGCGCCAGCAGCTTGGGTGGACAGGGCTACAATGAGCAGTTCTTC
.	TRBJ2-1	many	TRBV5-1	13	CASSLAFGEEQFF	TGCGCCAGCAGCTTGGCTTTCGGGGAGGAGCAGTTCTTC
TRBD1	TRBJ2-1	few	TRBV10-3	14	CAIADRDRAYEQFF	TGTGCCATCGCAGACCGGGACAGGGCTTATGAGCAGTTCTTC
.	TRBJ2-5	.	TRBV10-2	14	CASSVLRAQETQYF	TGCGCCAGCAGTGTGTTGCGGGCCCAAGAGACCCAGTACTTC
.	TRBJ2-7	.	TRBV7-9	15	CASSRDSRSSYEQYF	TGTGCCAGCAGCCGGGACTCAAGGAGCTCCTACGAGCAGTACTTC